This T cell receptor beta chain was obtained from a study of blood T cell repertoires in COVID-19. Study at large: Whether acute or convalescent, the COVID-19 samples came from the United States, Italy and Spain.

Authors' analysis steps: It was from reference gene primer amplification that nucleated cell counts were estimated. Clones were read by immunoSEQ multiplex PCR, and TCRdb kept only the in-frame ones, dropping some. For V, J and clone size, that table is used; D and trimming come from the DNA. The data contain roughly 350,000 clones, more than 75% of them singletons. Seattle patients were enrolled while actively infected and followed longitudinally. This clone was seen only once. The germline V gene encodes CDR1 MNHEY and CDR2 SVGAGI. The CDR3 has 14 amino acids. V gave up 2 bases and J gave up 0 bases, with 4 bases separating them.

The material sequenced was peripheral blood. The chain links TRBV6-5 to TRBJ2-2; D remains ambiguous. This receptor was taken from a woman in her fifties or sixties with COVID-19, enrolled during active disease. Here the CDR3 reads CASSYAANTGELFF. CDR3 sequence (DNA): TGTGCCAGCAGTTACGCGGCGAACACCGGGGAGCTGTTTTTT.